These T cell receptor beta chains were read from a single sample in a study of blood T cell repertoires in COVID-19. Sequencing was performed with immunoSEQ multiplex PCR; in TCRdb, only in-frame clones are kept and a portion is missing. The sample shows approximately 150,000 clones, more than 75% of them seen only once. Sample: PBMCs or T cells enriched from blood (not recorded which). These receptors were collected from a man aged 55 to 70 who had recovered from COVID-19. CDR3s include the opening cysteine and the closing phenylalanine or tryptophan. Each record gives: clone size, D gene, J gene, V gene, CDR3 DNA, CDR3 protein. D genes are given only for firm matches. A row's size may be missing; if present it is once, few, many or a size class.

>NA|NA|TRBJ1-5|TRBV25-1
TGTGCCAGCAGTGAAGCCCGGGTTGGTCAGCCCCAGCATTTT
CASSEARVGQPQHF
>NA|NA|TRBJ1-2|TRBV28
TGTGCCAGCAGTCCCCTGGCGCGGGGCGGCTATGGCTACACCTTC
CASSPLARGGYGYTF
>NA|TRBD1|TRBJ1-2|TRBV6-5
TGTGCCAGCAGTCGTAGGACAGGGAATGATGGCTACACCTTC
CASSRRTGNDGYTF
>NA|NA|TRBJ1-5|TRBV27
TGTGCCAGCAGGACTATGGGGGCCCGCAATCAGCCCCAGCATTTT
CASRTMGARNQPQHF
>NA|TRBD1|TRBJ1-1|TRBV5-1
TGCGCCAGCAGCTTGACAGGGGGCCCAGGCACTGAAGCTTTCTTT
CASSLTGGPGTEAFF
>few|NA|TRBJ1-2|TRBV30
TGTGCCTGGAGTGTGGAGGCTAACTATGGCTACACCTTC
CAWSVEANYGYTF
>few|NA|TRBJ1-6|TRBV5-4
TGTGCCAGCAGTAGAGATGGGGCCAATTTTAATTCACCCCTCCACTTT
CASSRDGANFNSPLHF
>NA|TRBD2|TRBJ2-7|TRBV9
TGTGCCAGCAGCACGAGCGGGACTATCCTTGACGAGCAGTACTTC
CASSTSGTILDEQYF
>NA|NA|TRBJ2-7|TRBV6-5
TGTGCCAGCAGTTCGGCTCCGACAGGTTTCTCCTACGAGCAGTACTTC
CASSSAPTGFSYEQYF
>NA|NA|TRBJ2-2|TRBV30
TGTGCCGTCGCACGCGCAGGCACCGGGGAGCTGTTTTTT
CAVARAGTGELFF
>NA|TRBD1|TRBJ2-3|TRBV28
TGTGCCAGCAGTCCGACAGGGACAGATACGCAGTATTTT
CASSPTGTDTQYF
>NA|NA|TRBJ2-7|TRBV5-1
TGCGCCAGCAGCCCGGACGGGAGCTCCTACGAGCAGTACTTC
CASSPDGSSYEQYF
>NA|NA|TRBJ2-7|TRBV28
TGTGCCAGCAGTCCCCCATTTGGGAGCGGCGGGCAGTACTTC
CASSPPFGSGGQYF
>NA|NA|TRBJ2-7|TRBV28
TGTGCCAGTCAGTGGAGGCCCTCCTACGAGCAGTACTTC
CASQWRPSYEQYF
>NA|TRBD1|TRBJ2-2|TRBV10-3
TGTGCCACAGGGGACAGCGCGAACACCGGGGAGCTGTTTTTT
CATGDSANTGELFF
>NA|TRBD1|TRBJ1-2|TRBV19
TGTGCCACGTCTCAGGGGGCGCTAATGAACTATGGCTACACCTTC
CATSQGALMNYGYTF
>NA|NA|TRBJ1-4|TRBV5-1
TGCGCCAGCAGCTTGGGAGGGTCCGATAATGAAAAACTGTTTTTT
CASSLGGSDNEKLFF